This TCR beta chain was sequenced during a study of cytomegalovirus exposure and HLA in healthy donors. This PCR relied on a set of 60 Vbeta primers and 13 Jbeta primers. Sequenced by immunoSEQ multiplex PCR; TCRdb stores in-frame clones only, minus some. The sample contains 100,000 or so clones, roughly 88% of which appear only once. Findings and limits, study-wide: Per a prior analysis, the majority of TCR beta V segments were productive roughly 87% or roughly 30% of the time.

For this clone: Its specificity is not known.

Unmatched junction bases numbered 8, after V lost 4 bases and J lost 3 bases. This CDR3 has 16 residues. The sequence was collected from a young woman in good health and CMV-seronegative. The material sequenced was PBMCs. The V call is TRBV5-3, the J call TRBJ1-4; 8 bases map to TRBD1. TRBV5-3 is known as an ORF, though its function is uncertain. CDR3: CARSPGGPTPNEKLFF. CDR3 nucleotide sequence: TGTGCCAGAAGCCCAGGGGGCCCCACCCCTAATGAAAAACTGTTTTTT.